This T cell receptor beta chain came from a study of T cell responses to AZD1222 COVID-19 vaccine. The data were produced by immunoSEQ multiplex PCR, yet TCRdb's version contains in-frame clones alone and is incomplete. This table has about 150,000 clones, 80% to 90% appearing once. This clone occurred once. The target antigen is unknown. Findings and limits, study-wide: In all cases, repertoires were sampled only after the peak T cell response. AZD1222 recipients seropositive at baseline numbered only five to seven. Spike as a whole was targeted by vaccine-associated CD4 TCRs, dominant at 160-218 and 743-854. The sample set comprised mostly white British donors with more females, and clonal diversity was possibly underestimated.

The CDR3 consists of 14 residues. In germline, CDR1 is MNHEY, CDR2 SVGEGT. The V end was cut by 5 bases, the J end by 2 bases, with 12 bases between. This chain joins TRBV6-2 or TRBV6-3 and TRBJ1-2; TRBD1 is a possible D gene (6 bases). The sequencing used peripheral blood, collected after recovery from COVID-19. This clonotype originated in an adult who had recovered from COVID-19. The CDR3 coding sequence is TGTGCCAGCAGTCCCTGGGACATGAACTATGGCTACACCTTC. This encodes CASSPWDMNYGYTF.